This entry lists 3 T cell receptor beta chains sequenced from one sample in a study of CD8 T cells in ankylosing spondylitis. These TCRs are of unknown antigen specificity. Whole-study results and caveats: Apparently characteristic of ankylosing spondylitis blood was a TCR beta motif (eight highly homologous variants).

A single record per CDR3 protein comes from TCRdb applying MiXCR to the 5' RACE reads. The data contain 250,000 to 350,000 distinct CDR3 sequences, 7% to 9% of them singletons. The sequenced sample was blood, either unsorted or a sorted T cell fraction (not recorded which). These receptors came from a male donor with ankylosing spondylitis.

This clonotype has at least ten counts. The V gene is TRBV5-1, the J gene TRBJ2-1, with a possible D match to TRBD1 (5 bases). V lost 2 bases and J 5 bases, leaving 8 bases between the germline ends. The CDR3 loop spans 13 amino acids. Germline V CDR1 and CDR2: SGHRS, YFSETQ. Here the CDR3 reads CASSFLGDNEQFF. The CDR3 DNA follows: TGCGCCAGCAGCTTTTTAGGGGACAATGAGCAGTTCTTC.

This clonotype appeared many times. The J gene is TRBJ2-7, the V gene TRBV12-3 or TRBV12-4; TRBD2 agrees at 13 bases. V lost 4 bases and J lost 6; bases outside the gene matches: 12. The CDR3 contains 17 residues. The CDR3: CASSWGIGLAGAVEQYF. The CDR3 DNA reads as TGTGCCAGCAGTTGGGGAATCGGACTAGCGGGAGCTGTCGAGCAGTACTTC.

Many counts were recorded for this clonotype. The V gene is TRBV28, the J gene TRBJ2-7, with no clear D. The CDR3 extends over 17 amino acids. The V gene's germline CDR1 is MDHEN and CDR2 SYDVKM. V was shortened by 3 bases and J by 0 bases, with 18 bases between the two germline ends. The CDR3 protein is CASSLGLADLNSYEQYF. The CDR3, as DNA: TGTGCCAGCAGTTTGGGCCTGGCAGATCTGAACTCCTACGAGCAGTACTTC.